The 6 T cell receptor beta chains given below trace back to one sample, sequenced in a study of T cells in Graves' hyperthyroidism and ophthalmopathy. RNA transcripts provided the source from which TCR beta CDR3 regions were amplified. The TCR CDR3 was amplified in a first-round RT-PCR using the HTBI primer set. TCRdb passed the multiplex PCR reads through MiXCR, listing each CDR3 protein once. Of hundreds of thousands of distinct CDR3 sequences listed, 20% were seen once; the top ten hold about 50%. Source material: blood. These receptors were collected from a man aged 40-55 years with Graves' ophthalmopathy.

A few counts support this clonotype. The chain recombines TRBV7-2 with TRBJ1-4; no clear D gene. Looked up from germline, CDR1 is SGHTA and CDR2 is FQGNSA. V was shortened by 2 bases and J by 6 bases, with 7 bases between the two germline ends. This CDR3 region has 13 residues. DNA for the CDR3: TGTGCCAGCAGCTTACTTAGGGATGAAAAACTGTTTTTT. Translated: CASSLLRDEKLFF.

This clonotype was seen once. This chain links TRBV6-2 or TRBV6-3 with TRBJ2-3; 11 bases are shared with TRBD2. Germline-derived CDR1 and CDR2 are MNHEY and SVGEGT. V shed 5 bases and J 6 bases; nucleotides not matched to a gene: 10. The CDR3 has 16 amino acids. CDR3 DNA: TGTGCCAGCAGTCCGCGGACTAGCGGGCTGGGGGATACGCAGTATTTT. It codes for CASSPRTSGLGDTQYF.

This clonotype was seen many times. V gene TRBV5-1 combines with J gene TRBJ2-1, with TRBD2 matching over 9 bases. The CDR3 covers 15 residues. The V segment lost 4 bases and the J segment 2 bases; nucleotides outside the gene matches: 4. Germline V gives CDR1 SGHRS, CDR2 YFSETQ. DNA of the CDR3: TGCGCCAGCAGCCCAGCGGGGGGCACCTACAATGAGCAGTTCTTC. Residues: CASSPAGGTYNEQFF.

This clonotype was seen many times. The J gene is TRBJ2-7, the V gene TRBV20-1, with 9 bases fitting TRBD2. Germline CDR1 reads DFQATT; CDR2 reads SNEGSKA (reference sequence). The CDR3 contains 15 residues. V lost 3 bases, J lost 3 bases, and 9 bases stayed unmatched. The CDR3, as DNA: TGCAGTGCTAGTCTTGGTAGCGGGAGCAACTACGAGCAGTACTTC. It is translated as CSASLGSGSNYEQYF.

The chain carries TRBV6-1 and TRBJ1-1; D may be TRBD1 (5 bases). Trimming removed 5 bases at V and 4 bases at J, with 8 bases between. The germline gives CDR1 MNHNS, CDR2 SASEGT. The CDR3 loop spans 12 amino acids. The CDR3 nucleotides read TGTGCCAGCAGTACAGGAAGCACTGAAGCTTTCTTT. Its protein product is CASSTGSTEAFF.

There are a few counts of this clonotype. The chain recombines TRBV13 with TRBJ2-1; unclear D gene. This CDR3 is built from 16 residues. V was trimmed by 2 bases and J by 1 base, leaving 12 bases between them. The germline gives CDR1 PRHDT, CDR2 FYEKMQ (reference sequence). The CDR3: CASSLRRGPSYNEQFF. The CDR3 nucleotides are TGTGCCAGCAGCTTACGGCGAGGCCCGTCCTACAATGAGCAGTTCTTC.